This paragraph covers one T cell receptor beta chain sequence. TCRdb's copy holds only in-frame clones and misses some; the assay was immunoSEQ multiplex PCR. The sample carries hundreds of thousands of clones, just over 95% recorded once. The CDR3 has 15 residues. The germline V gene encodes CDR1 LNHDA and CDR2 SQIVND (reference sequence). Germline trimming cut 9 bases from V and 4 bases from J; bases unmatched to any gene: 11. The entry originates in a study of shared clonotypes between healthy human individuals. The source of this sequence is a man aged 30 to 39 in good health. The chain uses TRBV19 and TRBJ2-4; TRBD1 matches at 8 bases. Sequencing was done on a sample of memory CD8+ T cells sorted from blood. The subset denotes: CD45RO+ cells pooled with CCR7-negative TemRA cells. The CDR3 DNA reads as TGTGCCAGCTCCCCGTCGGACAGGGCAAAAAACATTCAGTACTTC. Amino acids: CASSPSDRAKNIQYF.